This T cell receptor beta chain is from a study of regulatory T cells in long-lasting Graves disease. This clonotype was seen ten or more times. Through Arm-PCR of CDR3 regions and iRepertoire HTBI primers, TCR beta libraries were built. TCRdb processed the multiplex PCR reads anew with MiXCR; each CDR3 protein has one entry. The sample records a few hundred thousand distinct CDR3 sequences, roughly 19% being singletons. V shed 3 bases and J shed 5 bases, with 9 bases lying between them. This CDR3 has 13 residues. CDR1 is KGHDR and CDR2 is SFDVKD in the germline V gene. Time point specified: newly diagnosed GD, antithyroid drugs for less than 3 months. Making the TCR library involved RNA that had been extracted from PBMCs. Peripheral blood, at nine milliliters, went into EDTA tubes. In addition, the sample was reused for a study of T cells in Graves' hyperthyroidism and ophthalmopathy. From that paper: The diagnostic basis comprised clinical symptoms, serum thyroxine and TRAb, thyroid ultrasound and orbital computed tomography. Ophthalmopathy and stable hyperthyroidism were told apart by a 13 V-J model.

This TCR derives from a woman between 25 and 40 years old with Graves disease. The chain combines TRBV24-1 with TRBJ1-1, with D unclear. This sample comprised peripheral blood mononuclear cells (PBMCs), obtained at new diagnosis, from a patient treated with antithyroid drugs. The CDR3 DNA follows: TGTGCCACCAGTGATCCATGGTTGACTGAAGCTTTCTTT. Residues: CATSDPWLTEAFF.